This T cell receptor (beta chain) was captured in a study of blood T cells in healthy people across ages. Whole-study findings and limits: Possibly confounding the expanded clonotype changes was the fact that donor CMV status was unknown. Strong correlation linked observed beta diversity and percent naive T cells.

Germline V gives CDR1 MGHRA, CDR2 YSYEKL. V gave up 3 bases and J gave up 5 bases; unmatched junction bases: 5. The CDR3 is 15 amino acids. With a J-beta primer mix and a sample-barcoded 5' primer, a second PCR ran about 7 to 11 cycles. In TCRdb, the 5' RACE reads were re-called with MiXCR into one record per CDR3 protein. The sample has 550,000 to 600,000 distinct CDR3 sequences, 27% seen once. The table lists this clonotype with a few counts. The antigen remains undetermined. Sequenced: blood. This TCR was sampled from a woman aged 70-85 years in good health. This chain joins TRBV4-1 and TRBJ1-4; 8 bases agree with TRBD1. The CDR3 spells CASSQAGTGNEKLFF. CDR3 nucleotides: TGCGCCAGCAGCCAGGCCGGGACAGGAAATGAAAAACTGTTTTTT.